This TCR beta chain stems from a study of T cell responses to AZD1222 COVID-19 vaccine. In regard to this clone: Antigen specificity is unknown.

The assay was immunoSEQ multiplex PCR, and TCRdb's table has in-frame clones only and misses some. The sample lists fewer than 120,000 clones, 70% to 90% occurring once. Overall study findings and caveats: Regions 160-218 and 743-854 held dominance among vaccine-associated CD4 TCRs, which spanned spike.

Trimming took 4 bases from V and 0 from J; bases not matched to a gene: 9. Germline CDR1 and CDR2: SNHLY and FYNNEI. The CDR3 is 17 amino acids. The starting material was peripheral blood, obtained on day 0 of AZD1222 vaccination. The receptor comes from an adult in good health. V usage is TRBV2 and J usage is TRBJ2-1; 7 nucleotides align to TRBD2. The CDR3, as DNA: TGTGCCAGCAGTGGTCGGCTAGCGGATTACTCCTACAATGAGCAGTTCTTC. It encodes CASSGRLADYSYNEQFF.